The sequence of this T cell receptor beta chain was determined in a study of shared clonotypes between healthy human individuals. Background on the study: Samples came from two female and three male donors aged 18 to 49. The plates for each donor numbered three CD4 naive, three CD4 memory, two CD8 naive and one CD8 memory.

Of note for this clone: What it binds is not known. Other DNA sequences in this sample translate to the same CDR3.

Whole-study results and caveats: Sampling covered blood only; tissue repertoires likely differ.

Some clones are missing from TCRdb's copy, which holds only in-frame ones; the method was immunoSEQ multiplex PCR. Of some 2.3 million clones in the sample, approximately 95% are singletons; the top ten hold about 0.39%. Trimming took off 0 bases at V and 2 bases at J, with 11 bases between the two ends. The CDR3 consists of 14 residues. The germline V gene has CDR1 GTSNPN and CDR2 SVGIG (reference sequence). J is TRBJ2-7 and V is TRBV30; maybe TRBD2 (7 bases). The receptor comes from a man between 18 and 29 years old in good health. Some clones in this sample may be carry-over from other donors' samples. Sequencing was performed on naive CD4+ T cells from PBMCs. Subset specified: CD45RA+ positively selected. The CDR3 DNA reads as TGTGCCTGGAGTGTAACGGGGGGCCCCTACGAGCAGTACTTC. Its protein is CAWSVTGGPYEQYF.